The 19 T cell receptor beta chains in this list originate from one sample, sequenced in a study of blood T cell repertoires in COVID-19. TCRdb's table, derived via immunoSEQ multiplex PCR, lists solely in-frame clones and lacks some. The data contain roughly 180,000 clones, 85% of them singletons. What was sequenced was peripheral blood. These receptors originate from a woman aged 55-70 years with acute or convalescent COVID-19.

The gene calls are TRBV3-1 (or the pseudogene TRBV3-2) and TRBJ1-1; D remains unclear. Per germline, CDR1 LGHDT and CDR2 YNNKEL (reference sequence). The V end lost 9 bases, the J end lost 4 bases, and 18 bases lay between the germline ends. The CDR3 runs to 14 residues. CDR3 loop: CASSRLEGSTEAFF. The CDR3 DNA sequence: TGTGCCAGTTCTCGTCTGGAGGGTAGCACTGAAGCTTTCTTT.

This clone was seen a single time. CDR3: CASSARSRMGELFF. CDR3 nucleotide sequence: TGTGCCAGTAGTGCCCGCTCGCGAATGGGGGAGCTGTTTTTT. This chain uses TRBV19 with TRBJ2-2, with D uncertain. Germline V lookup: CDR1 LNHDA, CDR2 SQIVND (reference sequence). The ends were cut back, 5 bases at V and 8 bases at J, with 15 bases in the middle. The CDR3 runs 14 residues.

This clone was counted a few times. The chain links TRBV5-4 to TRBJ2-6, with a weak D call TRBD1 (6 bases). The ends were cut back, 5 bases at V and 0 bases at J, with 9 bases in the middle. The germline gives CDR1 SGHNT, CDR2 YYREEE (reference sequence). CDR3 size: 15 residues. This CDR3 reads CASRLQGSGANVLTF. The CDR3 coding sequence is TGTGCCAGCAGGTTACAGGGCTCTGGGGCCAACGTCCTGACTTTC.

The rearrangement joins TRBV14 to TRBJ1-1; D remains unclear. Per germline, CDR1 SGHDN and CDR2 FVKESK. CDR3 length: 13 residues. The ends were cut back, 1 base at V and 6 bases at J, with 9 bases in the middle. The CDR3 sequence: CASSQVGWPEAFF. CDR3 sequence (DNA): TGTGCCAGCAGCCAAGTCGGGTGGCCTGAAGCTTTCTTT. Supplemented by reference TRBV14 and TRBJ1-1, the full variable domain reads EAGVTQFPSHSVIEKGQTVTLRCDPISGHDNLYWYRRVMGKEIKFLLHFVKESKQDESGMPNNRFLAERTGGTYSTLKVQPAELEDSGVYFCASSQVGWPEAFFGQGTRLTVV.

This clone appeared a single time. This chain uses TRBV6-4 with TRBJ2-3; 11 bases agree with TRBD2. The V and J ends lost 4 bases and 6 bases, in that order; junction bases with no gene match: 9. CDR1 MRHNA and CDR2 SNTAGT come from the germline V gene. There are 16 residues in the CDR3. CDR3 loop: CASSVTSGSLADTQYF. The CDR3 DNA sequence: TGTGCCAGCAGTGTCACTAGCGGGAGTTTGGCGGATACGCAGTATTTT.

This clone appeared once. The V gene is TRBV7-3, the J gene TRBJ2-1; D not resolved. This CDR3 region has 13 residues. The V end lost 4 bases, the J end lost 9 bases, and 13 bases lay between the germline ends. Germline CDR1 SGHTA, CDR2 FQGTGA. In DNA, the CDR3 is TGTGCCAGCAGCTCCCAGACGGGTCCTGAGCAGTTCTTC. This encodes CASSSQTGPEQFF.

The chain recombines TRBV6-5 with TRBJ1-6; D remains ambiguous. The CDR3 runs 15 residues. V lost 2 bases to trimming and J lost 8 bases, with 13 bases between them. Germline V lookup: CDR1 MNHEY, CDR2 SVGAGI. DNA of the CDR3: TGTGCCAGCAGTTACCGGCCCGCGGAGGATTCACCCCTCCACTTT. The encoded protein is CASSYRPAEDSPLHF.

V gene TRBV7-2 combines with J gene TRBJ2-7; maybe TRBD1 (6 bases). This CDR3 region has 15 residues. The V end lost 1 base, the J end lost 2 bases, and 12 bases lay between the germline ends. Germline CDR1 and CDR2: SGHTA and FQGNSA. CDR3 in DNA: TGTGCCAGCAGCTTAGGAGGGGGAGCTACCTACGAGCAGTACTTC. Translated: CASSLGGGATYEQYF.

There are a few counts of this clone. The chain combines TRBV9 with TRBJ1-5; unclear D gene. The CDR3 has 14 amino acids. Germline V gene sequence: CDR1 SGDLS, CDR2 YYNGEE. Deletions cut 0 bases from V and 0 bases from J, with 4 bases between. CDR3 nucleotides: TGTGCCAGCAGCGTAGAATATAGCAATCAGCCCCAGCATTTT. Amino acids: CASSVEYSNQPQHF.

This clone was observed a few times. J is TRBJ1-6 and V is TRBV6-1, with 7 positions matching TRBD1. The junction had 8 bases not matched to a gene; V was cut back by 3 bases and J by 6 bases. CDR1 is MNHNS, CDR2 SASEGT, per germline. This CDR3 region has 16 residues. The CDR3 region is CASSDRDRAINSPLHF. Here the CDR3 DNA reads TGTGCCAGCAGTGATAGAGACAGGGCTATTAATTCACCCCTCCACTTT.

The chain is built from TRBV5-1 and TRBJ2-5, with 7 bases aligning to TRBD1. CDR1 and CDR2 from the germline V gene are SGHRS and YFSETQ. Trimming at V came to 3 bases and at J to 5 bases, leaving 4 bases not matched to a gene. This CDR3 has 13 residues. The CDR3 sequence: CASSSTGVETQYF. Here the CDR3 DNA reads TGCGCCAGCAGCTCTACAGGGGTTGAGACCCAGTACTTC.

This clone appeared a few times. The sample contains more than one DNA sequence encoding this CDR3. The chain recombines TRBV3-1 (or the pseudogene TRBV3-2) with TRBJ1-5, with a weak D call TRBD1 (6 bases). Germline lookup yields CDR1 LGHDT and CDR2 YNNKEL (reference sequence). The V end lost 0 bases, the J end lost 1 base, and 7 bases lay between the germline ends. The CDR3 length is 15 residues. CDR3 sequence: CASSQEGGSNQPQHF. In DNA, the CDR3 is TGTGCCAGCAGCCAAGAAGGGGGAAGCAATCAGCCCCAGCATTTT.

The genes are TRBV25-1 and TRBJ1-5; 7 bases match TRBD1. Germline loops: CDR1 MGHDK, CDR2 SYGVNS. The V gene end was trimmed by 3 bases and the J gene end by 4 bases; junction bases not matched to a gene: 3. There are 14 residues in the CDR3. As DNA, the CDR3 is TGTGCCAGCAGTGACTCAGGGGGGAATCAGCCCCAGCATTTT. It translates to CASSDSGGNQPQHF.

The chain links TRBV9 to TRBJ2-1, with TRBD2 identical over 7 bases. This CDR3 comprises 14 residues. The J segment lost 5 bases and the V segment lost 5 bases, leaving 7 bases of the junction unmatched. Germline lookup yields CDR1 SGDLS and CDR2 YYNGEE. The CDR3 loop reads CASSSSGDNNEQFF. The CDR3 coding sequence is TGTGCCAGCAGTTCGAGCGGGGATAACAATGAGCAGTTCTTC.

The rearrangement joins TRBV18 to TRBJ2-1, with 11 bases matching TRBD1. This CDR3 has 16 amino acids. Germline CDR1 and CDR2: KGHSH and LQKENI. V was pared by 1 base and J by 10 bases, with 9 bases of the junction left unmatched. CDR3 nucleotide sequence: TGTGCCAGCTCACCACTTAGGACAGGGGGCTCCAAGGAGCAGTTCTTC. Translation: CASSPLRTGGSKEQFF.

The chain links TRBV3-1 (or the pseudogene TRBV3-2) to TRBJ2-1; the D gene is possibly TRBD2 (6 bases). V shed 4 bases and J shed 7 bases, with 14 bases lying between them. The CDR3 consists of 14 residues. Germline V gene data show CDR1 as LGHDT and CDR2 as YNNKEL (reference sequence). The CDR3 coding sequence is TGTGCCAGCAGCCTTGGGACTGCTCGGAATGAGCAGTTCTTC. The encoded protein is CASSLGTARNEQFF.

V usage is TRBV3-1 (or the pseudogene TRBV3-2) and J usage is TRBJ1-2; D gene ambiguous. CDR1 and CDR2 (germline): LGHDT, YNNKEL (reference sequence). Trimming shortened V by 2 bases and J by 7 bases, and 5 bases separated the two germline ends. The CDR3 totals 11 residues. As DNA, the CDR3 is TGTGCCAGCAGCCAACCGGGTGGCTACACCTTC. Translation gives CASSQPGGYTF.

The CDR3: CASSLEVDSGRAVNEQFF. CDR3 in DNA: TGTGCCAGCAGCTTAGAGGTGGATAGCGGGAGGGCCGTCAATGAGCAGTTCTTC. The chain uses TRBV7-9 and TRBJ2-1; TRBD2 matches at 11 bases. CDR3 length equals 18 residues. Germline V gene sequence: CDR1 SEHNR, CDR2 FQNEAQ (reference sequence). Trimming at V came to 1 base and at J to 6 bases, leaving 11 bases not matched to a gene.

The chain combines TRBV6-4 with TRBJ1-2, with TRBD1 as a possible D gene (5 bases). The CDR3 length is 12 residues. Germline V gene sequence: CDR1 MRHNA, CDR2 SNTAGT. Trimming shortened V by 2 bases and J by 4 bases, and 5 bases separated the two germline ends. CDR3 DNA: TGTGCCAGCAGTGACAGGGGCTATGGCTACACCTTC. It codes for CASSDRGYGYTF.